This T cell receptor (beta chain) came from a study of blood T cell repertoires in COVID-19. Study in general: Whether acute or convalescent, the COVID-19 samples came from the United States, Italy and Spain. In each case, the material was cDNA or gDNA derived from T cells, B-cell-depleted T cells, or PBMCs.

A few counts support this clone. Only in-frame clones appear in the TCRdb table, and some are missing; sequencing was by immunoSEQ multiplex PCR. Among 200,000 to 250,000 clones listed, 82% were seen once. Seattle researchers signed up patients amid active infection and tracked them longitudinally. Germline values: CDR1 SGHTA, CDR2 FQGTGA. This CDR3 comprises 16 residues. The V end lost 2 bases, the J end lost 6 bases, and 19 bases lay between the germline ends. Sequencing was carried out using peripheral blood. The chain employs TRBV7-3 and TRBJ1-1; D not certain. The origin of this receptor is a woman aged 80 or older with COVID-19, enrolled during active disease. The CDR3 here is CASSLLGGIFVAEAFF. CDR3 in DNA: TGTGCCAGCAGCTTACTCGGCGGCATCTTTGTCGCTGAAGCTTTCTTT.